These 20 T cell receptor beta chains were sequenced from one sample in a study of cytomegalovirus exposure and HLA in healthy donors. The PCR used 60 Vbeta and 13 Jbeta primers. Sequencing used immunoSEQ multiplex PCR; TCRdb keeps in-frame clones, though not all of them. This table holds 150,000 or so clones, roughly 82% found once. What was sequenced was PBMCs. The origin of the receptors is a man in his thirties or forties in good health and CMV-seronegative.

Only a few counts were recorded for this clone. The rearrangement joins TRBV19 to TRBJ1-5; TRBD1 agrees at 9 bases. Germline V gives CDR1 LNHDA, CDR2 SQIVND (reference sequence). The CDR3 sequence is 15 residues long. Trimming took 7 bases from V and 2 from J; bases not matched to a gene: 6. The CDR3 coding sequence is TGTGCCAGTACTCTACAGGGGGCGGGCAATCAGCCCCAGCATTTT. It translates to CASTLQGAGNQPQHF. Combining the CDR3 with reference TRBV19 and TRBJ1-5 gives the whole variable domain DGGITQSPKYLFRKEGQNVTLSCEQNLNHDAMYWYRQDPGQGLRLIYYSQIVNDFQKGDIAEGYSVSREKKESFPLTVTSAQKNPTAFYLCASTLQGAGNQPQHFGDGTRLSIL.

The chain has TRBV30 and TRBJ1-4; TRBD1 matches 7 bases. This CDR3 has 14 amino acids. Germline V gives CDR1 GTSNPN, CDR2 SVGIG (reference sequence). J lost 9 bases, V lost 4 bases, and 11 bases had no gene match. DNA for the CDR3: TGTGCCTGGACTCCCGGAACAGGGGTTCAAAAACTGTTTTTT. The encoded protein is CAWTPGTGVQKLFF.

The rearrangement joins TRBV2 to TRBJ1-2; tentative D call: TRBD1 (5 bases). V shed 1 base and J shed 7 bases, with 10 bases lying between them. The CDR3 runs 13 residues. CDR1 SNHLY and CDR2 FYNNEI come from the germline V gene. Here the CDR3 DNA reads TGTGCCAGCAGTGAAGAGGGGCTCAGTGGCTACACCTTC. It codes for CASSEEGLSGYTF.

The J gene is TRBJ2-5, the V gene TRBV6-1; a possible D gene is TRBD2 (5 bases). The assigned J gene may be wrong: the sequence end matches TRBJ2-7 better. The CDR3 spans 16 residues. Germline values: CDR1 MNHNS, CDR2 SASEGT. The DNA for the CDR3 is TGTGCCAGCAGTGAAGGTCTTTCACGGGACTCCTACGAGCAGTACTTC. It is translated as CASSEGLSRDSYEQYF.

The V and J genes are TRBV6-5 and TRBJ1-1; tentative D call: TRBD1 (6 bases). V lost 6 bases, J lost 3 bases, and 11 bases lay in between. The CDR3 is 13 amino acids. Germline V gene sequence: CDR1 MNHEY, CDR2 SVGAGI. The CDR3 sequence: CASRTDSYTEAFF. The CDR3 region has the DNA TGTGCCAGCAGAACGGACAGCTACACTGAAGCTTTCTTT.

This clone has only a few counts. This chain links TRBV19 with TRBJ2-1; 7 bases map to TRBD1. With V trimmed by 5 bases and J by 0 bases, 13 bases remained unmatched. Germline V gives CDR1 LNHDA, CDR2 SQIVND (reference sequence). The CDR3 runs 18 residues. The CDR3 is CASSFGLGQAYSYNEQFF. CDR3 coding DNA: TGTGCCAGTAGTTTCGGTCTCGGACAGGCCTACTCCTACAATGAGCAGTTCTTC.

The chain links TRBV5-1 to TRBJ2-2; 8 positions match TRBD2. V was pared by 0 bases and J by 3 bases, with 4 bases of the junction left unmatched. This CDR3 comprises 16 residues. Germline CDR1 SGHRS, CDR2 YFSETQ. CDR3 protein: CASSLATRGDTGELFF. CDR3 nucleotides: TGCGCCAGCAGCTTGGCCACGCGGGGGGACACCGGGGAGCTGTTTTTT.

This clone has more than one count but fewer than ten. The chain combines TRBV2 with TRBJ2-6; tentative D call: TRBD1 (5 bases). V lost 3 bases to trimming and J lost 0 bases, with 9 bases between them. This CDR3 has 16 residues. The germline V gene encodes CDR1 SNHLY and CDR2 FYNNEI. The CDR3 DNA follows: TGTGCCAGCAGTGAGGAAGGGGCCTCTGGGGCCAACGTCCTGACTTTC. Its translation is CASSEEGASGANVLTF.

This sequence joins TRBV9 and TRBJ2-2; TRBD1 aligns across 8 bases. The CDR3 has 15 residues. Germline values: CDR1 SGDLS, CDR2 YYNGEE. After removal of 3 bases from V and 3 bases from J, the junction contained 4 bases not matched to a gene. The CDR3 reads CASSGTGLYTGELFF. The CDR3 DNA follows: TGTGCCAGCAGCGGGACAGGGTTGTACACCGGGGAGCTGTTTTTT.

The V and J genes are TRBV15 and TRBJ2-1, with D perhaps matching TRBD2 (5 bases). From germline, CDR1 is LNHNV and CDR2 YYDKDF (reference sequence). The V gene lost 0 bases and the J gene lost 9 bases, with 15 bases spanning the gap. The CDR3 sequence is 15 residues long. The CDR3 loop reads CATSRDIATNPEQFF. The CDR3 nucleotides are TGTGCCACCAGCAGAGATATTGCGACTAACCCTGAGCAGTTCTTC.

The chain's CDR3 is CASSESGTGNTEAFF. CDR3 sequence (DNA): TGTGCCAGCAGCGAGTCGGGTACAGGGAACACTGAAGCTTTCTTT. The V call is TRBV9, the J call TRBJ1-1; tentative D call: TRBD1 (5 bases). The CDR3 has 15 amino acids. V shed 3 bases and J shed 1 base, with 13 bases lying between them. Germline V gene data show CDR1 as SGDLS and CDR2 as YYNGEE. The full variable domain, in which reference TRBV9 and TRBJ1-1 provide the parts outside the CDR3, is DSGVTQTPKHLITATGQRVTLRCSPRSGDLSVYWYQQSLDQGLQFLIQYYNGEERAKGNILERFSAQQFPDLHSELNLSSLELGDSALYFCASSESGTGNTEAFFGQGTRLTVV.

The rearrangement links TRBV5-1 to TRBJ2-3; 13 positions match TRBD2. Trimming cost V 0 bases and J 1 base; bases outside gene matches: 5. This CDR3 contains 18 residues. The germline V gene encodes CDR1 SGHRS and CDR2 YFSETQ. The CDR3 here is CASSLGTSGRGGTDTQYF. The CDR3 nucleotides read TGCGCCAGCAGCTTGGGGACTAGCGGGAGAGGGGGCACAGATACGCAGTATTTT.

This clone was picked up a small number of times. This chain connects TRBV2 to TRBJ2-1; 7 bases match TRBD2. With 2 bases clipped from V and 7 bases from J, the junction kept 8 bases outside the gene matches. The V gene's germline CDR1 is SNHLY and CDR2 FYNNEI. CDR3 length equals 15 residues. The CDR3 coding sequence is TGTGCCAGCAGTGAACCGGGGACTACCTCTAATGAGCAGTTCTTC. Translating gives CASSEPGTTSNEQFF.

V and J are TRBV6-1 and TRBJ2-1; maybe TRBD1 (7 bases). CDR3 length equals 15 residues. V lost 7 bases and J lost 7, with 20 bases in between. Germline V gene data show CDR1 as MNHNS and CDR2 as SASEGT. In DNA, the CDR3 is TGTGCCAGCACATCCAGGGGGGCGAGCTGGAATGAGCAGTTCTTC. Translated, it gives CASTSRGASWNEQFF.

The rearrangement links TRBV19 to TRBJ1-2, with D hard to call. There are 16 residues in the CDR3. Germline V gene sequence: CDR1 LNHDA, CDR2 SQIVND (reference sequence). The V end lost 0 bases, the J end lost 1 base, and 12 bases lay between the germline ends. CDR3 loop: CASSIDLLAGNYGYTF. The CDR3 DNA sequence: TGTGCCAGTAGTATAGATCTCCTCGCGGGTAACTATGGCTACACCTTC.

This chain joins TRBV19 and TRBJ1-2; 7 positions match TRBD1. The CDR3 sequence is 14 residues long. The ends lost 5 bases at V and 8 bases at J; junction bases unmatched: 11. Germline V CDR1 and CDR2: LNHDA, SQIVND (reference sequence). The CDR3 sequence: CASSHRDSSKGYTF. The CDR3 DNA reads as TGTGCCAGTAGTCACCGGGACAGTTCAAAAGGCTACACCTTC.

V gene TRBV6-6 combines with J gene TRBJ1-2, with TRBD1 as a possible D gene (5 bases). The germline V gene has CDR1 MNHNY and CDR2 SVGAGI (reference sequence). The V end was cut by 0 bases, the J end by 6 bases, with 11 bases between. The CDR3 contains 14 residues. CDR3 DNA sequence: TGTGCCAGCAGTTACTCCGGCAGGGAGGATGGCTACACCTTC. It encodes CASSYSGREDGYTF.

This clone showed up just once. This chain uses TRBV9 with TRBJ2-1; TRBD2 matches at 12 bases. Germline V gene data show CDR1 as SGDLS and CDR2 as YYNGEE. CDR3 length equals 12 residues. J gave up 14 bases and V 4 bases, and 4 bases lay outside the gene matches. As DNA, the CDR3 is TGTGCCAGCAGCCTAGCGGGAGGGGGGAAGTTCTTC. Protein: CASSLAGGGKFF. The variable domain in full, completed from reference TRBV9 and TRBJ2-1, reads DSGVTQTPKHLITATGQRVTLRCSPRSGDLSVYWYQQSLDQGLQFLIQYYNGEERAKGNILERFSAQQFPDLHSELNLSSLELGDSALYFCASSLAGGGKFFGPGTRLTVL.

This clone is a singleton in its sample. The chain links TRBV2 to TRBJ2-7, with D tentatively TRBD2 (5 bases). V was cut by 3 bases and J by 2 bases, with 11 bases left in between. The CDR3 has 14 residues. Per the germline V gene, CDR1 is SNHLY and CDR2 is FYNNEI. The CDR3: CASSDLADPYEQYF. CDR3 bases: TGTGCCAGCAGTGACCTAGCCGACCCCTACGAGCAGTACTTC.

This clone appeared a single time. The rearrangement uses TRBV7-6 and TRBJ2-5; D is ambiguous. Germline CDR1 reads SGHVS; CDR2 reads FNYEAQ. The length of the CDR3 is 12 residues. Trimming took off 4 bases at V and 5 bases at J, with 8 bases between the two ends. The CDR3 sequence is CASSSAGETQYF. The CDR3 DNA follows: TGTGCCAGCAGCTCCGCCGGGGAGACCCAGTACTTC.